This T cell receptor (beta chain) was identified in a study of blood T cell repertoires in COVID-19. The germline V gene has CDR1 SGDLS and CDR2 YYNGEE. This CDR3 has 16 residues. V trimming: 2 bases; J trimming: 3 bases; junction bases outside the gene matches: 8. Only in-frame clones appear in the TCRdb table, and some are missing; sequencing was by immunoSEQ multiplex PCR. The repertoire consists of around 140,000 clones, with roughly 90% occurring once and the leading ten covering approximately 4%. The chain carries TRBV9 and TRBJ2-1; the match to TRBD2 covers 7 bases. The receptor comes from a woman aged 40 to 49 who had been exposed to COVID-19. Sequencing was done on a sample of PBMCs or T cells enriched from blood (not recorded which). DNA for the CDR3: TGTGCCAGCAGCGTTTCGCCGGGAGGACTCTACAATGAGCAGTTCTTC. Protein: CASSVSPGGLYNEQFF.